The 6 T cell receptor beta chains listed next were all sequenced from one sample in a study of post-analysis software for immune sequencing data. Study outcomes and limitations: Relative to controls, patients had 5 or 6 TRBV segments at higher frequency, with TRBV5-6, TRBV5-1 and TRBV20-1 among these.

The TCR beta cDNA libraries carried unique molecular identifiers. In TCRdb, the PCR reads were re-called with MiXCR into one record per CDR3 protein. This table has 700,000 to 900,000 distinct CDR3 sequences, about 43% appearing once. These receptors' targets are unknown. The sequencing input was blood. Receptor source: a girl aged 5 to 17 with multiple sclerosis.

The chain carries TRBV15 and TRBJ2-7; TRBD1 or TRBD2 may be the D gene (5 bases each). V lost 0 bases, J lost 0 bases, and 15 bases lay in between. Germline V lookup: CDR1 LNHNV, CDR2 YYDKDF (reference sequence). There are 17 residues in the CDR3. The CDR3 reads CATSREIRGPNSYEQYF. The CDR3 coding sequence is TGTGCCACCAGCAGAGAGATCCGGGGACCGAACTCCTACGAGCAGTACTTC. Based on the CDR3 plus reference TRBV15 and TRBJ2-7, the full variable domain is DAMVIQNPRYQVTQFGKPVTLSCSQTLNHNVMYWYQQKSSQAPKLLFHYYDKDFNNEADTPDNFQSRRPNTSFCFLDIRSPGLGDTAMYLCATSREIRGPNSYEQYFGPGTRLTVT.

This clonotype was observed a handful of times. This chain joins TRBV20-1 and TRBJ2-1; tentative D call: TRBD1 (7 bases). CDR1 is DFQATT, CDR2 SNEGSKA, per germline (reference sequence). This CDR3 comprises 14 residues. V lost 6 bases and J lost 6, with 18 bases in between. CDR3 residues: CSAPNPQGGNEQFF. CDR3 in DNA: TGCAGTGCACCGAACCCTCAGGGGGGCAATGAGCAGTTCTTC.

This clonotype has a single count. This chain uses TRBV6-2 or TRBV6-3 with TRBJ2-7; the match to TRBD2 covers 9 bases. The CDR3 covers 19 residues. Trimming took 2 bases from V and 5 from J; bases not matched to a gene: 19. The germline V gene has CDR1 MNHEY and CDR2 SVGEGT. The CDR3 is CASSYNGLNSGSPGDEQYF. DNA for the CDR3: TGTGCCAGCAGTTACAACGGGTTGAATAGCGGGAGTCCGGGCGACGAGCAGTACTTC.

The gene calls are TRBV6-2 or TRBV6-3 and TRBJ2-5; weak D call: TRBD2 (5 bases). The CDR3 sequence is 13 residues long. Germline CDR1 MNHEY, CDR2 SVGEGT. V was trimmed by 6 bases and J by 2 bases, leaving 10 bases between them. CDR3 bases: TGTGCCAGCAGGAGAACGGGGCAAGAGACCCAGTACTTC. This codes for CASRRTGQETQYF.

The V gene is TRBV30, the J gene TRBJ2-7, with D perhaps TRBD2 (7 bases). The last part of the DNA fits TRBJ2-5 better; the J call may be wrong. Germline V gene sequence: CDR1 GTSNPN, CDR2 SVGIG (reference sequence). The CDR3 extends over 12 amino acids. The CDR3 DNA reads as TGTGCCTCGGGGAGGGGGTGGGAGACCCAGTACTTC. Protein sequence: CASGRGWETQYF.

The chain is built from TRBV20-1 and TRBJ1-5; 9 positions agree with TRBD1. Germline V CDR1 and CDR2: DFQATT, SNEGSKA (reference sequence). This CDR3 spans 15 amino acids. J lost 6 bases, V lost 6 bases, and 12 bases had no gene match. The CDR3 nucleotides read TGCAGTGCCCTCACCGGGACAGGGTCCGGTCAGCCCCAGCATTTT. The encoded protein is CSALTGTGSGQPQHF.